The TCR beta chain described here comes from a study of cytomegalovirus exposure and HLA in healthy donors (dated by TCRdb to the late 2010s). Describing the broader study: According to an earlier analysis of a few hundred of the donors, 150 million to 200 million T cells yielded 90 million to 130 million unique TCR beta sequences and approximately 300 Gb of sequence data. An early release covering over 500 HLA-typed donors comprised 300 to 350 gigabases of sequencing data and tens of millions of unique TCR sequences. Donor age, sex, ethnicity and CMV serostatus were collected together with the repertoire data. A later genetic analysis took genome-wide SNP genotypes for about three fifths of the 666 donors and used that subset as a discovery cohort. The aim of the study was to test whether cataloging public T cell receptors could identify signatures of past pathogen exposure. Class I and class II HLA loci were covered by the typing at four-digit resolution. The number of donors typed differed by locus, with roughly 629-640 for A, B, C, DRB1 and DQB1, roughly 520 for DQA1, about 610 for DPA1, and some 450 for DPB1. An earlier analysis of around 640 of the donors used high-throughput TCR beta sequencing to judge whether each TCR beta V gene segment behaved as functional or pseudogenic. In the later analysis, no new phenotypic data were used to find candidate immune exposures; instead, reliance was placed on TCR beta sequences and their occurrence across donors. Besides the first cohort of 500 to 700 subjects, a separate validation cohort made up of roughly 130 different subjects was used. Among the roughly 390 genotyped donors, around 81% belonged to the genetic ancestry cluster associated with self-reported Caucasian donors. On average, around 240,000 unique TCR beta nucleotide sequences were sequenced per donor among 350 to 400 genotyped donors of the cohort, with roughly a sixth of those sequences being non-productive. In a later analysis, previously published TCR beta repertoires from more than 500 donors were re-analyzed and high-resolution HLA genotyping was added so that TCR occurrence patterns could be studied. Every repertoire in the discovery cohort had been generated on one and the same sequencing platform. Using immunosequencing, the study profiled T cell repertoires from some 670 subjects and related those repertoires to cytomegalovirus serostatus. High-throughput TCR immunosequencing, statistical association of individual TCRs with disease status, and machine learning were combined to predict cytomegalovirus infection status. Five DR-DQ haplotypes were treated as single units for association and clustering because of strong linkage in the cohort. General conclusions and limits of the study: The 87-base-pair reads could not distinguish some IMGT-functional V segments, including TRBV6-2 and TRBV6-3, so those segments were excluded. This cohort had only TCR beta chains sequenced, and the lack of alpha or paired-chain data limited which features could be detected. A cluster of highly shared sequence variants was judged likely to be a technical artifact of the sequencing pipeline. Correlated functional status among segregating V segments might be attributable to linkage disequilibrium, but an unknown experimental factor could not be ruled out. Compared with the approximately 720-donor mean, donors in an Asian-associated ancestry cluster had fewer N-insertions in productive TCRs, according to a later genetic analysis. A few of the identified cytomegalovirus-associated TCR beta chains were confirmed in vitro to be specific for cytomegalovirus antigens. A further reported finding was that TCR beta sequences accurately predicted the HLA-A and HLA-B alleles for most subjects in the first cohort. Most TCR sequences were seen in very few donors, while some public TCRs were found in many individuals. Because some donors lacked HLA typing at each locus, the association tests relied only on the typed subset. According to the authors, the approach could potentially be generalized to other disease states and immunological phenotypes. Compared with equally common non-associated chains, HLA-associated TCR beta chains in a later analysis were more clonally expanded and had lower generation probabilities. According to a later analysis, TCR association rates differed among HLA loci, with DRB1 alleles showing the most associated TCRs and HLA-C alleles showing the fewest. A later analysis associated about 16,000 TCR beta sequences with specific HLA alleles at a false discovery rate of 0.05. In an earlier analysis of some 550 of the donors, most TCR beta V segments were observed in productive rearrangements about 87% or about 30% of the time, broadly matching IMGT annotations. The classifier was reported to diagnose cytomegalovirus status with high specificity and sensitivity in both the original cohort and the validation cohort. Assigning TCR associations to individual alleles was difficult when HLA alleles, especially DR and DQ, strongly co-occurred. An association between a missense DCLRE1C variant and V-gene and J-gene trimming of TCR beta chains was found in a later genetic analysis and replicated in an independent cohort. The earlier analysis of about 600 of the donors excluded approximately 15 rarely observed V segments, including chromosome 9 orphons, because counts were too low. The presence/absence analyses assumed that sequencing depth was roughly uniform across donors, and that assumption may not be true. A later analysis reported that several top co-occurrence clusters appeared linked to parvovirus B19, influenza, CMV and Epstein-Barr virus. Most CMV-associated TCR beta chains appeared to be HLA-restricted in a later analysis, and the HLA associations seemed to be driven largely by CMV exposure. A total of 150 to 200 TCR beta chains were listed by the study as associated with cytomegalovirus. Immune exposure information for the cohort was limited to CMV serostatus.

The CDR3, cysteine through phenylalanine, is 12 amino acids long. The sequence is cut down to CDR3 DNA, 36 bases in frame from base 1. As encoded in the germline V gene (reference sequence), CDR1 is SEHNR while CDR2 is FQNEAQ. V and J are trimmed by 3 bases and 9 bases, and the gene matches miss 0 bases of the junction. On this clone: The target of this receptor is not known. No per-base quality is available; no much larger clone lies one base away.

The cohort comprised some 680 healthy bone marrow donors. At the time of sampling, every cohort member was nominally healthy, though immune exposures that went unrecorded were likely present. The donor was CMV seronegative and belonged to the group of around 400 seronegative cohort members. Each donor provided a peripheral blood sample, and peripheral blood mononuclear cells were used for TCR beta sequencing. The Qiagen DNeasy Blood Extraction Kit was used to extract genomic DNA from the blood cell samples. Libraries were prepared through the immunoSEQ multiplex PCR assay. For the multiplex PCR, a mixture combining 60 forward primers for TCR Vbeta segments and 13 reverse primers for TCR Jbeta segments was used. The CDR3 region of rearranged TCR beta genes was amplified from genomic DNA with a multiplex PCR assay. The amplified TCR beta libraries were sequenced on the Illumina HiSeq System as 87-base-pair reads. Concerning the study's data processing: Across the roughly 600 repertoires, a later analysis counted tens of millions of unique TCR beta chains, about 10 million of which were shared by at least two donors. A nearest-neighbor algorithm error-corrected the raw reads and collapsed the reads into unique sequences, merging closely related sequences to remove PCR and sequencing errors. CDR3 sequences were aligned to IMGT reference sequences to assign V, D and J gene segments. Each retained sequence needed at least a six-nucleotide match to both a V gene segment and a J gene segment. A rearrangement was called productive if the CDR3 had no stop codons and remained in frame with V and J, and every other rearrangement was called non-productive. CDR3 was defined according to IMGT convention as the region running from the second conserved V-encoded cysteine to the conserved J-encoded phenylalanine. The earlier analysis of 500 to 600 of the donors excluded sequences that lacked an unambiguous match to a single V gene segment. In an earlier analysis of 587 of the donors, V segments were called functional above 56.7% productive rearrangements and were called segregating when the between-donor standard deviation exceeded 5%. A statistical classification framework was built for diagnosing cytomegalovirus status from the catalog of TCR beta chain sequences. In a later analysis, V and J genes were assigned by comparing TCR nucleotide sequences against IMGT/GENE-DB human TR gene sequences. In a later analysis, CDR3 sequences and most-parsimonious VDJ recombination scenarios were assigned using the TCRdist pipeline. In a later analysis, each TCR beta chain was defined by its CDR3 amino acid sequence together with its V-gene family, and reads lacking a unique V-gene family were excluded. As a way to deal with suspected cross-contamination and a sequencing artifact, a later analysis dropped 500 to 700 nucleotide sequences that were highly shared and had low generation probability. A later analysis calculated a clonal expansion index for each public chain from normalized within-repertoire ranks of inferred template counts. A later analysis computed generation probabilities with a VDJ recombination model fitted to out-of-frame rearrangements, and checked the results against IGoR. Hypergeometric tests were used in a later analysis to score TCR-TCR, TCR-HLA and TCR-CMV co-occurrence, with a repertoire-size bias correction applied to the TCR pairs. To estimate false discovery rates, a later analysis permuted the HLA or CMV assignments 20 times. In a later analysis, co-occurring TCRs were grouped using DBSCAN, and TCRdist sequence similarity was added for clustering within HLA-allele-positive subsets. Repertoires with fewer than 30,000 or more than 120,000 public chains, plus five repertoires with anomalous nucleotide sharing, were excluded from co-occurrence clustering. TCRdb's version of the immuneACCESS table is confined to in-frame rearrangements and falls short of the full clone set. An unresolved V gene accounts for under half of the shortfall where checked; the remainder is of unknown origin. D and trimming were read from the DNA, whereas the V and J calls and clone size are those reported in that table. This sample gives around 190,000 clones in total; 85% to 90% of them show up just once. The ten largest account for about 1.7% of the sample.

This receptor chain uses TRBV7-9 and TRBJ2-5; 11 bases in the middle match TRBD1. Sequencing used PBMCs. This receptor was identified in a woman between 18 and 29 years old in good health and CMV-seronegative. The CDR3 amino acid sequence is: CASSLGQGAQYF. The bases are TGTGCCAGCAGCTTGGGACAGGGGGCCCAGTACTTC.